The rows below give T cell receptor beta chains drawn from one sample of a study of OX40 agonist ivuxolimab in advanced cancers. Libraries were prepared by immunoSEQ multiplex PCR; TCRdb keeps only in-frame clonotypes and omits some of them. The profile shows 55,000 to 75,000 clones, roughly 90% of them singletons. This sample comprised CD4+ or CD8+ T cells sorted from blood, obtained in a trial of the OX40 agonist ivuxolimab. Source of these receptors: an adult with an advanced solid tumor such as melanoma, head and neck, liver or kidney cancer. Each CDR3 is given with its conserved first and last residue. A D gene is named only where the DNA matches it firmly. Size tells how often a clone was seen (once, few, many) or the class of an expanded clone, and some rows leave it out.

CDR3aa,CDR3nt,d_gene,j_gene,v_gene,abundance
CASSLRAQETQYF,TGTGCCAGCAGCTTGCGGGCTCAAGAGACCCAGTACTTC,NA,TRBJ2-5,TRBV11-3,once
CASSSANPGTGNSGANVLTF,TGCGCCAGCAGCTCCGCGAACCCGGGGACAGGGAACTCTGGGGCCAACGTCCTGACTTTC,TRBD1,TRBJ2-6,TRBV5-1,NA
CASNLAGDGEQFF,TGTGCCAGCAATCTAGCGGGAGATGGTGAGCAGTTCTTC,TRBD2,TRBJ2-1,TRBV2,NA
CASSSIHSGTRLDYGYTF,TGTGCCAGCAGTTCCATCCACTCAGGGACCCGATTGGACTATGGCTACACCTTC,NA,TRBJ1-2,TRBV28,medium-sized
CASSLGGVDYGYTF,TGCGCCAGCAGCTTGGGAGGGGTGGACTATGGCTACACCTTC,NA,TRBJ1-2,TRBV5-1,NA
CASSPAPGDTEAFF,TGCGCCAGCAGCCCCGCCCCCGGGGACACTGAAGCTTTCTTT,NA,TRBJ1-1,TRBV4-3,NA
CSVAKLAGGRGEGYTDTQYF,TGCAGCGTTGCGAAACTAGCGGGAGGAAGGGGTGAGGGTTACACAGATACGCAGTATTTT,TRBD2,TRBJ2-3,TRBV29-1,NA
CASSLAWTGTEAFF,TGTGCCAGCAGCTTAGCTTGGACAGGGACTGAAGCTTTCTTT,TRBD1,TRBJ1-1,TRBV11-2,NA
CASSLYRSGNTIYF,TGTGCCAGCAGCTTATACAGGAGTGGAAACACCATATATTTT,NA,TRBJ1-3,TRBV7-2,NA
CASSLLGQGENQPQHF,TGTGCCAGCAGTTTATTGGGACAGGGGGAGAATCAGCCCCAGCATTTT,TRBD1,TRBJ1-5,TRBV27,NA
CASSQFRGSGETQYF,TGTGCCAGCAGCCAATTCAGGGGGTCTGGAGAGACCCAGTACTTC,TRBD1,TRBJ2-5,TRBV4-2,NA
CASSQGTEAFF,TGTGCCAGCAGCCAAGGCACTGAAGCTTTCTTT,NA,TRBJ1-1,TRBV11-1,NA
CASSYLAGGETEAFF,TGTGCCAGCAGTTACTTGGCGGGGGGGGAAACTGAAGCTTTCTTT,NA,TRBJ1-1,TRBV6-5,NA
CASKGGTANTGELFF,TGTGCCAGCAAGGGTGGGACAGCGAACACCGGGGAGCTGTTTTTT,TRBD1,TRBJ2-2,TRBV28,NA
CASSIESRGSSTDTQYF,TGTGCCAGTAGTATAGAGTCCCGGGGCAGCAGCACAGATACGCAGTATTTT,NA,TRBJ2-3,TRBV19,NA
CASSEDGGQPQHF,TGTGCCAGCAGTGAAGATGGGGGCCAGCCCCAGCATTTT,NA,TRBJ1-5,TRBV2,few
CASRLAGGPTEQYF,TGTGCCAGCAGGCTAGCGGGGGGACCCACCGAGCAGTACTTC,TRBD2,TRBJ2-7,TRBV5-4,once
CASSSQASGAQYEQYF,TGTGCCAGCAGCTCACAGGCTTCGGGAGCCCAATACGAGCAGTACTTC,NA,TRBJ2-7,TRBV7-2,NA
CASSFTSGGIYEQYF,TGTGCCAGCAGTTTCACTAGCGGGGGGATCTACGAGCAGTACTTC,TRBD2,TRBJ2-7,TRBV28,NA
CASSLFRTENTEAFF,TGTGCCAGCAGCCTCTTCCGGACAGAGAACACTGAAGCTTTCTTT,NA,TRBJ1-1,TRBV27,NA